The clone carrying this T cell receptor beta chain came up many times. Its cognate antigen is unknown. Read data end 3 residues before the CDR3 end; the end is taken from the germline J gene. Sequencing input was equivalent genomic DNA from CVID and controls. Measured with immunoSEQ multiplex PCR; TCRdb has only the in-frame clones, and not every one. This sample has about 81,000 clones, each found more than once. Germline trimming cut 0 bases from V and 4 bases from J; bases unmatched to any gene: 9. The CDR3 spans 16 residues. The germline gives CDR1 SGHVS, CDR2 FQNEAQ. These data belong to a study of T cell clonality in common variable immunodeficiency. Points from the study as a whole: Shared TCRbeta clones were fewer between CVID subjects than controls.

Most patients and controls had Caucasian heritage. This chain links TRBV7-8 with TRBJ2-7; 7 nucleotides line up with TRBD2. This TCR was recovered from a person between 18 and 75 years old in good health. The sequenced sample was peripheral blood mononuclear cells. The chain's CDR3 is CASSLARGAGAYEQYF. The DNA read from the CDR3 is TGTGCCAGCAGCTTAGCTCGCGGTGCGGGAGCTTACGAG.